Listed below are T cell receptor beta chains from one sample, sequenced in a study of circulating and synovial CD4+ cells in juvenile arthritis. Clones were sequenced by immunoSEQ multiplex PCR, and TCRdb holds only the in-frame ones, with some missing. Here the sample spans around 32,000 clones, 90% to 95% being singletons. The sample taken for sequencing was CD4+ T cells from blood. All receptors come from a human donor with juvenile idiopathic arthritis. The CDR3 runs from the conserved cysteine through the conserved F or W. D genes are given only for firm matches. Clone size, where shown, is once, few, many, or a class for clones that have expanded.

>TRBV4-1|-|-|TRBJ2-1
CASSQGQATYNEQFF
TGCGCCAGCAGCCAGGGGCAGGCGACCTACAATGAGCAGTTCTTC
>TRBV5-6|-|-|TRBJ1-2
CASSPRLGYGYTF
TGTGCCAGCAGCCCGAGGTTAGGCTATGGCTACACCTTC
>TRBV6-1|TRBD2|-|TRBJ2-4
CASSERGLPYGHIQYF
TGTGCCAGCAGTGAAAGGGGACTACCGTACGGCCACATTCAGTACTTC
>TRBV10-1|TRBD2|once|TRBJ2-3
CASSDLAGLDTQYF
TGCGCCAGCAGTGACCTAGCGGGATTGGATACGCAGTATTTT
>TRBV2|TRBD2|-|TRBJ2-7
CASSTLSGSSEQYF
TGTGCCAGCAGTACCCTTAGCGGGAGTAGCGAGCAGTACTTC
>TRBV5-1|-|-|TRBJ2-5
CASSPFQGVRAETQYF
TGCGCCAGCAGCCCGTTTCAGGGCGTACGGGCAGAGACCCAGTACTTC
>TRBV30|-|-|TRBJ2-7
CAWKAGWGEQYF
TGTGCCTGGAAAGCGGGTTGGGGGGAGCAGTACTTC
>TRBV5-1|TRBD1|-|TRBJ1-6
CASSLEGPRGPNSPLHF
TGCGCCAGCAGCTTGGAAGGCCCCAGGGGGCCGAATTCACCCCTCCACTTT
>TRBV28|-|-|TRBJ2-6
CASSLGGAGANVLTF
TGTGCCAGCAGTTTAGGGGGGGCCGGGGCCAACGTCCTGACTTTC
>TRBV7-3|TRBD1|-|TRBJ1-5
CASSLQGGNQPQHF
TGTGCCAGCAGCTTACAGGGGGGCAATCAGCCCCAGCATTTT
>TRBV11-3|TRBD2|-|TRBJ2-3
CASSSESGRAFPDTQYF
TGTGCCAGCAGCTCCGAAAGCGGGAGGGCCTTTCCAGATACGCAGTATTTT
>TRBV28|-|-|TRBJ2-7
CASRGSDISYEQYF
TGTGCCAGCAGGGGATCGGACATCTCCTACGAGCAGTACTTC
>TRBV5-1|TRBD1|-|TRBJ1-1
CASSPSGQVGLMGTEAFF
TGCGCCAGCAGCCCCTCAGGACAGGTAGGCCTGATGGGCACTGAAGCTTTCTTT
>TRBV5-1|TRBD1|once|TRBJ1-1
CASSPLVGTENTEAFF
TGCGCCAGCAGCCCGTTAGTGGGGACAGAGAACACTGAAGCTTTCTTT
>TRBV4-1|-|once|TRBJ1-2
CASSQSPPDSTGGYTF
TGCGCCAGCAGCCAATCTCCCCCGGATTCGACGGGTGGCTACACCTTC
>TRBV28|-|-|TRBJ2-7
CATDPGLAYEQYF
TGTGCCACCGACCCGGGACTTGCCTACGAGCAGTACTTC
>TRBV6-5|-|-|TRBJ2-3
CASSYSTWDTQYF
TGTGCCAGCAGTTACTCGACTTGGGATACGCAGTATTTT
>TRBV6-5|-|-|TRBJ1-2
CASRIDRQSGYTF
TGTGCCAGCAGGATCGACAGGCAAAGTGGCTACACCTTC
>TRBV11-3|TRBD1|-|TRBJ1-5
CASSPGTGGNQPQHF
TGTGCCAGCAGCCCCGGGACAGGGGGCAATCAGCCCCAGCATTTT
>TRBV28|-|-|TRBJ2-7
CASSLKPSHEQYF
TGTGCCAGCAGTTTAAAGCCCTCTCACGAGCAGTACTTC
>TRBV10-3|TRBD2|-|TRBJ2-7
CAISESSGTSGRGYEQYF
TGTGCCATCAGTGAGTCGAGCGGGACTAGCGGGAGGGGCTACGAGCAGTACTTC
>TRBV29-1|-|once|TRBJ2-3
CSVRRGNGRTDTQYF
TGCAGCGTTCGCCGGGGGAACGGACGCACAGATACGCAGTATTTT
>TRBV5-4|-|-|TRBJ2-1
CASGLAGGPGAYNEQFF
TGTGCCAGCGGGCTAGCAGGAGGGCCGGGAGCCTACAATGAGCAGTTCTTC
>TRBV28|-|-|TRBJ1-2
CASSYGGYGYTF
TGTGCCAGCAGTTACGGGGGCTATGGCTACACCTTC
>TRBV9|-|-|TRBJ2-3
CASSVGGPTDTQYF
TGTGCCAGCAGCGTAGGAGGGCCCACAGATACGCAGTATTTT
>TRBV6-6|-|-|TRBJ2-2
CASSSGAGVYTGELFF
TGTGCCAGCTCGTCAGGGGCGGGAGTGTACACCGGGGAGCTGTTTTTT
>TRBV23-1|TRBD1|-|TRBJ1-2
CASSQGTERYGYTF
TGCGCCAGCAGTCAGGGGACAGAACGTTATGGCTACACCTTC
>TRBV27|-|-|TRBJ2-5
CASSPRAGGSPRETQYF
TGTGCCAGCAGTCCCCGGGCGGGTGGGTCCCCTAGAGAGACCCAGTACTTC
>TRBV20-1|-|-|TRBJ1-2
CSATGTYGYTF
TGCAGTGCCACGGGGACATATGGCTACACCTTC